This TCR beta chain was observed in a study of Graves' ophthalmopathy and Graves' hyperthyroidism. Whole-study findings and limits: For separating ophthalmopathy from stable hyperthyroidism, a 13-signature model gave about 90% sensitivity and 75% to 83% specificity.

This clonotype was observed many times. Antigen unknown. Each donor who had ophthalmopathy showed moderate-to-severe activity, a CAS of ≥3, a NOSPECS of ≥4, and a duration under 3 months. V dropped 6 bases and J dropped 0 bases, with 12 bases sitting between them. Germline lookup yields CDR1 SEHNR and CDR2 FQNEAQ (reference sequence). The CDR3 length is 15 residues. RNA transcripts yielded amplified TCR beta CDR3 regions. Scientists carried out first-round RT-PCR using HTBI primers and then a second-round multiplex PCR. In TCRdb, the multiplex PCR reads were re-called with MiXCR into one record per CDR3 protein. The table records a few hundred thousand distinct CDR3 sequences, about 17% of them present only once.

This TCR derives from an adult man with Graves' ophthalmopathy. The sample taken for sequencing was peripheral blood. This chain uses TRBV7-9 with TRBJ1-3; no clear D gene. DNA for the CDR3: TGTGCCAGCAGGAGTGGCGGGGTCTCTGGAAACACCATATATTTT. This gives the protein CASRSGGVSGNTIYF.